The entry that follows covers one TCR beta chain sequence. Its antigen is as yet unknown. The CDR3 extends over 15 amino acids. The germline V and J ends were trimmed by 1 base and 1 base, with 10 bases remaining between them. Germline values: CDR1 SGHRS, CDR2 YFSETQ. TCRB CDR3 was amplified from 2 ug genomic DNA or less. Some clones are missing from TCRdb's copy, which holds only in-frame ones; the method was immunoSEQ multiplex PCR. The repertoire consists of under 40,000 clones, with 90% occurring once and the leading ten covering more than 2%. This sample was included in a study of glioma-infiltrating T cells after dendritic cell vaccination. The overall study: At biweekly intervals, patients got three intradermal dendritic cell vaccine injections.

Broader study findings: Higher TCR clonality did not directly relate to longer survival.

The sequence came from a human donor with glioblastoma. The chain recombines TRBV5-1 with TRBJ2-3; D gene unclear. The material sequenced was blood, taken before dendritic cell vaccination. CDR3 nucleotides: TGCGCCAGCAGCTTGAGGCAGGCCCGCACAGATACGCAGTATTTT. The encoded protein is CASSLRQARTDTQYF.